This TCR beta chain was captured in a study of blood T cell repertoires in COVID-19 (TCRdb year 2020). A note on the overall study: Samples covering the acute and convalescent phases of COVID-19 were provided by collaborators in the United States, Italy and Spain. Where available, HLA class I and class II types were taken from metadata supplied by the sample provider and were not determined by assay-based typing. The samples were drawn from two sources: the first 160 participants of the ongoing ImmuneRACE study, and over 950 subjects contributed by 6 global collaborators. Nearly every sample came with metadata listing a de-identified subject ID, COVID-19 status, age in years and sex. Deeply sampled blood TCRbeta repertoires from subjects exposed to, actively infected with, or recovered from COVID-19 were included in the dataset. The repertoires were made available in a free public database intended to serve as a resource for research on the immune response to SARS-CoV-2. The prospective study material was composed of cDNA or gDNA derived from T cells, B-cell-depleted T cells, or PBMCs.

As concerns this clone: The target of this receptor is not known. It has no much larger one-base neighbor in the sample; base qualities were not kept.

Overall study results and their limits: The amount of clinical and demographic metadata varied by source and participant and was provided uncurated.

Whole blood was collected in K2EDTA tubes by collaborating institutions according to the institutions' own protocols. For TCRbeta analysis, collaborator samples were shipped as frozen whole blood, as isolated PBMCs, or as DNA extracted from either sample type. TCRbeta CDR3 regions were amplified from genomic DNA by means of the immunoSEQ Assay, a bias-controlled multiplex PCR. Regarding the original processing steps: The number of nucleated cells in each sample was estimated by amplification of reference gene primers within the assay. To quantify the absolute abundance of each unique TCRbeta CDR3 rearrangement, sequence reads were collapsed and filtered. For each sample, productive Simpson clonality was calculated as the square root of Simpson's diversity index over productive rearrangements. Imported from immuneACCESS, the table was reduced by TCRdb to in-frame sequences with V and J called. These copies leave out some clones; in studies compared against another copy, an unresolved V gene accounts for under half, and the cause of the remainder is not known. The V and J calls and clone size come from that table; D and trimming were worked out from the DNA. This sample comprises approximately 99,000 clones, under 85% of them detected only once. In total, the top ten clones hold just over 4% of the sample.

From V the trimming removes 5 bases and from J it removes 1 base, while the gene matches leave 1 base of the junction unaccounted for. The CDR3 measures 13 amino acids from cysteine to phenylalanine. The kept DNA is CDR3 alone, 39 bases in frame from the first base. CDR1 and CDR2 are drawn from the germline V gene: SGHTA, FQGTGA. The rearrangement joined TRBV7-3 to TRBJ1-1, and 7 junctional nucleotides match TRBD1. The specimen sequenced was peripheral blood. The sequence derives from a woman in her 70s with acute or convalescent COVID-19. CDR3 protein: CASSGDRNTEAFF. The nucleotides are TGTGCCAGCAGCGGGGACAGGAACACTGAAGCTTTCTTT. With the rest looked up from the reference TRBV7-3 and TRBJ1-1 genes rather than sequenced, the full variable domain is GAGVSQTPSNKVTEKGKYVELRCDPISGHTALYWYRQSLGQGPEFLIYFQGTGAADDSGLPNDRFFAVRPEGSVSTLKIQRTERGDSAVYLCASSGDRNTEAFFGQGTRLTVV.